Following are 14 T cell receptor beta chains from one sample sequenced in a study of shared T cell receptors in the human thymus (dated by TCRdb to the early 2020s). The library was made by the immunoSEQ multiplex PCR assay. Held by TCRdb, this immuneACCESS table contains in-frame sequences only and omits some clones. Under half of the omission traces to an unresolved V gene where checked; the cause of the rest is unknown. The sample records approximately 660,000 clones, roughly 90% of which are singletons. Over 0.008% of the sample rests with the top ten. This same sample was also taken into another study, of human thymus T cells.

Sequencing used thymocytes. The source of these receptors is a boy under two years old with a congenital heart defect. Donor details come from another sample of the same person, matched by shared clones.

The chain combines TRBV30 with TRBJ2-7, with 9 bases that match TRBD1. CDR3 size: 15 residues. Looked up from germline, CDR1 is GTSNPN and CDR2 is SVGIG (reference sequence). V shed 3 bases and J 3 bases; nucleotides not matched to a gene: 9. CDR3 DNA sequence: TGTGCCTGGAGGACCCCGACAGGGGGACACTACGAGCAGTACTTC. Residues: CAWRTPTGGHYEQYF.

The genes are TRBV2 and TRBJ1-2; unclear D gene. This CDR3 is 12 amino acids long. Germline-derived CDR1 and CDR2 are SNHLY and FYNNEI. Trimming cost V 6 bases and J 2 bases, with 7 bases left between them. The CDR3 DNA is TGTGCCAGCAGCCGAGGCAACTATGGCTACACCTTC. Translated, it gives CASSRGNYGYTF.

V gene TRBV29-1 combines with J gene TRBJ1-1, with TRBD1 identical over 8 bases. Germline values: CDR1 SQVTM, CDR2 ANQGSEA. With 4 bases clipped from V and 4 bases from J, the junction kept 5 bases outside the gene matches. The CDR3 consists of 13 residues. CDR3 amino acids: CSVAGGEVTEAFF. As DNA, the CDR3 is TGCAGCGTTGCAGGGGGCGAGGTCACTGAAGCTTTCTTT.

This chain uses TRBV7-9 with TRBJ2-1; a weak D match, TRBD2 (6 bases). Trimming removed 0 bases at V and 2 bases at J, with 11 bases between. CDR1 is SEHNR and CDR2 is FQNEAQ in the germline V gene (reference sequence). The CDR3 is made up of 16 amino acids. CDR3 DNA: TGTGCCAGCAGCTTAGCGCTTAGCGGAGCCTACAATGAGCAGTTCTTC. Protein product: CASSLALSGAYNEQFF.

The genes are TRBV2 and TRBJ2-6, with D tentatively TRBD2 (5 bases). The germline V gene encodes CDR1 SNHLY and CDR2 FYNNEI. Trimming cost V 7 bases and J 4 bases, with 23 bases left between them. The length of the CDR3 is 18 residues. The CDR3 nucleotides are TGTGCCAGCATTCACCCACGGTCGGGGATCTCAGGGGCCAACGTCCTGACTTTC. It yields the protein CASIHPRSGISGANVLTF.

The CDR3, as DNA: TGTGCCAGCAGCTTGGTGGTAGCGGAAGGCCAGAACAATGAGCAGTTCTTC. Translating it yields CASSLVVAEGQNNEQFF. J is TRBJ2-1 and V is TRBV7-8; D possibly corresponds to TRBD2 (6 bases). CDR1 is SGHVS, CDR2 FQNEAQ, per germline. Trimming removed 3 bases from V and 5 bases from J, with 20 bases in between. The CDR3 contains 17 residues.

The chain uses TRBV6-5 and TRBJ1-4, with a possible D match to TRBD1 (5 bases). The CDR3 loop spans 14 amino acids. The germline V and J ends were trimmed by 2 bases and 5 bases, with 9 bases remaining between them. Germline CDR1 and CDR2: MNHEY and SVGAGI. Written as DNA, the CDR3 is TGTGCCAGCAGTTACGGGGGGGGAAATGAAAAACTGTTTTTT. Protein product: CASSYGGGNEKLFF.

The rearrangement uses TRBV14 and TRBJ1-2, with D tentatively TRBD1 (5 bases). The CDR3 contains 12 residues. V shed 2 bases and J shed 7 bases, with 8 bases lying between them. CDR1 and CDR2 from the germline V gene are SGHDN and FVKESK. The DNA for the CDR3 is TGTGCCAGCAGCCAAAGGGGTTCTGGCTACACCTTC. Translating it yields CASSQRGSGYTF.

Comments on this clone: The junction does not match germline at one end; this may be a read error. J is TRBJ1-4 and V is TRBV7-7; the D gene is possibly TRBD1 (5 bases). The length of the CDR3 is 16 residues. The germline V gene encodes CDR1 SSHAT and CDR2 FNYEAQ (reference sequence). The CDR3 bases are TGTGCTAGCAGCCCAGGGAAAGGGCCAACTAATGAAAAACTGTTTTTT. It translates to CASSPGKGPTNEKLFF.

In this sample, this clone turned up a few times. The chain links TRBV29-1 to TRBJ2-3; 12 nucleotides align to TRBD1. The V and J ends lost 0 bases and 6 bases, in that order; junction bases with no gene match: 4. The CDR3 sequence is 15 residues long. Germline V gives CDR1 SQVTM, CDR2 ANQGSEA. The CDR3 sequence is CSVEELGQGADTQYF. The DNA for the CDR3 is TGCAGCGTTGAAGAACTGGGACAGGGGGCGGATACGCAGTATTTT.

This chain connects TRBV19 to TRBJ1-1, with 8 bases lining up with TRBD1. The V gene end was trimmed by 1 base and the J gene end by 4 bases; junction bases not matched to a gene: 5. The CDR3 loop spans 15 amino acids. The V gene's germline CDR1 is LNHDA and CDR2 SQIVND (reference sequence). CDR3 amino acids: CASSIGQGRGTEAFF. The CDR3 DNA sequence: TGTGCCAGTAGTATAGGACAGGGGAGGGGCACTGAAGCTTTCTTT.

The chain combines TRBV5-4 with TRBJ2-7, with D unclear. CDR3 length equals 19 residues. CDR1 is SGHNT and CDR2 is YYREEE in the germline V gene (reference sequence). V was shortened by 4 bases and J by 1 base, with 27 bases between the two germline ends. The CDR3 DNA reads as TGTGCCAGCAGCCTAAAGGTCCGAGGCCAGAATTTCGCTTCCTACGAGCAGTACTTC. Translation: CASSLKVRGQNFASYEQYF.

This chain links TRBV7-2 with TRBJ2-1; 7 positions match TRBD1. CDR3 length equals 16 residues. Trimming took 5 bases from V and 2 from J; bases not matched to a gene: 9. Germline lookup yields CDR1 SGHTA and CDR2 FQGNSA. Here the CDR3 reads CASSPHRQGAYNEQFF. In nucleotides, the CDR3 is TGTGCCAGCAGCCCGCACCGACAGGGCGCCTACAATGAGCAGTTCTTC.

This chain links TRBV5-6 with TRBJ2-3; 9 nucleotides line up with TRBD2. Trimming cost V 4 bases and J 2 bases; bases outside gene matches: 8. The V gene's germline CDR1 is SGHDT and CDR2 YYEEEE. The length of the CDR3 is 16 residues. In DNA form, the CDR3 reads TGTGCCAGCAGCACCGGGACTAGCCCCCACACAGATACGCAGTATTTT. This translates into CASSTGTSPHTDTQYF.